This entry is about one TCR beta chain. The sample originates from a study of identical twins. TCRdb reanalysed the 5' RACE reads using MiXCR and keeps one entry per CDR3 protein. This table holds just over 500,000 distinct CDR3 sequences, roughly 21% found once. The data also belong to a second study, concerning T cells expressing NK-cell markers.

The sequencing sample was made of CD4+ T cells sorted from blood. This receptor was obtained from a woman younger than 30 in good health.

The CDR3 loop reads CSVEDYRTGPDTQYF. The CDR3 DNA reads as TGCAGCGTTGAAGACTACCGGACGGGGCCTGATACGCAGTATTTT. The chain is built from TRBV29-1 and TRBJ2-3; the D call may be TRBD1 or TRBD2 (5 bases each). Trimming took 0 bases from V and 6 from J, leaving 16 bases between them. CDR3 size: 15 residues. The germline V gene has CDR1 SQVTM and CDR2 ANQGSEA.